One and the same sample provided the 25 T cell receptor beta chains below, sequenced in a study of T cells after yellow fever vaccination. A single record per CDR3 protein comes from TCRdb applying MiXCR to the 5' RACE reads. The repertoire includes tens of thousands of distinct CDR3 sequences, approximately 7.5% of them detected once, and around 45% sits in the top ten. The sequencing used CD8+ T cells sorted from PBMCs, collected on the day of the yellow fever booster vaccination. These receptors were obtained from a man aged 30-40 years who received the YFV17D yellow fever vaccine.

In this sample, this clonotype turned up many times. The chain carries TRBV3-1 and TRBJ2-7; 9 bases are shared with TRBD1. CDR1 and CDR2 from the germline V gene are LGHDT and YNNKEL (reference sequence). CDR3 length equals 16 residues. The ends lost 0 bases at V and 4 bases at J; junction bases unmatched: 7. The DNA of the CDR3 is TGTGCCAGCAGCCAAGAAAGGGGACAGGGATTTTACGAGCAGTACTTC. Its translation is CASSQERGQGFYEQYF.

This clonotype was found many times. The chain carries TRBV6-5 and TRBJ2-2; perhaps TRBD2 as D (5 bases). CDR1 and CDR2 (germline): MNHEY, SVGAGI. The CDR3 has 14 residues. V lost 0 bases, J lost 5 bases, and 7 bases lay in between. CDR3 sequence reads: CASSYSGGTGELFF. DNA for the CDR3: TGTGCCAGCAGTTACTCAGGCGGGACCGGGGAGCTGTTTTTT.

Only a few counts were recorded for this clonotype. The J gene is TRBJ1-6, the V gene TRBV12-3 or TRBV12-4, with no clear D. CDR3 length equals 16 residues. V lost 4 bases and J 10 bases, leaving 20 bases between the germline ends. The CDR3 nucleotides are TGTGCCAGCAGTTCAGACCATCCTGGAGTGCTCTCACCCCTCCACTTT. Its protein product is CASSSDHPGVLSPLHF.

This clonotype turned up a few times. The genes are TRBV6-1 and TRBJ2-1; 7 nucleotides align to TRBD2. CDR1 and CDR2 from the germline V gene are MNHNS and SASEGT. CDR3 length: 15 amino acids. Losses at the gene ends were 5 bases for V and 0 bases for J; bases not matched to a gene: 4. CDR3 in DNA: TGTGCCAGCAGTACCGCTAGCGGCTCCTACAATGAGCAGTTCTTC. This gives the protein CASSTASGSYNEQFF.

There are many counts of this clonotype. The CDR3 DNA reads as TGTGCCAGCAGTCCTACAGGGGGCGAGCAGTACTTC. This codes for CASSPTGGEQYF. This chain links TRBV14 with TRBJ2-7, with 8 bases that match TRBD1. Looked up from germline, CDR1 is SGHDN and CDR2 is FVKESK. This CDR3 is 12 amino acids long. The trim removed 6 bases at V and 6 bases at J, leaving 4 bases unmatched.

This clonotype was seen only a few times. The J gene is TRBJ2-1, the V gene TRBV4-3; 7 bases line up with TRBD2. Germline lookup yields CDR1 LGHNA and CDR2 YSLEER. This CDR3 has 18 amino acids. J was trimmed by 4 bases and V by 0 bases; bases with no gene match: 12. The CDR3 DNA reads TGCGCCAGCAGCCAAGACCTCATCAACAGCGGGGTATACAATGAGCAGTTCTTC. Protein: CASSQDLINSGVYNEQFF.

This chain connects TRBV2 to TRBJ2-1, with TRBD1 matching over 10 bases. This CDR3 has 14 residues. V lost 6 bases and J lost 10; bases outside the gene matches: 9. Germline loops: CDR1 SNHLY, CDR2 FYNNEI. CDR3 sequence reads: CASRGTGALREQFF. The DNA of the CDR3 is TGTGCCAGCAGGGGGACAGGGGCCCTAAGGGAGCAGTTCTTC.

Only one count was recorded for this clonotype. This chain joins TRBV10-3 and TRBJ2-3, with D perhaps assigned TRBD1 or TRBD2 (7 bases each). CDR3 length: 19 amino acids. Germline assignment: CDR1 ENHRY and CDR2 SYGVKD. Deletions cut 5 bases from V and 1 base from J, with 25 bases between. The CDR3 coding sequence is TGTGCCATCAGTTTCCTGCCAGGGGGGTCTAGCGGTCGCACAGATACGCAGTATTTT. The encoded protein is CAISFLPGGSSGRTDTQYF.

This clonotype was recorded many times. The chain is built from TRBV14 and TRBJ1-4; no clear D. The V gene's germline CDR1 is SGHDN and CDR2 FVKESK. The V end was cut by 6 bases, the J end by 4 bases, with 18 bases between. There are 16 residues in the CDR3. CDR3 residues: CASSHAGLGINEKLFF. The DNA for the CDR3 is TGTGCCAGCAGTCACGCAGGCCTCGGGATTAATGAAAAACTGTTTTTT.

This clonotype has a handful of counts. The CDR3 DNA reads TGTGCCAGCTCACCACCCCACTCCTACGAGCAGTACTTC. Protein sequence: CASSPPHSYEQYF. This chain links TRBV18 with TRBJ2-7; D ambiguous. Trimming cost V 0 bases and J 0 bases, with 3 bases left between them. The CDR3 runs 13 residues. Germline V gene lookup returns CDR1 KGHSH and CDR2 LQKENI.

This clonotype was observed a handful of times. The chain uses TRBV11-2 and TRBJ2-5; the match to TRBD2 covers 8 bases. The germline V gene has CDR1 SGHAT and CDR2 FQNNGV. The CDR3 sequence is 18 residues long. The junction had 11 bases not matched to a gene; V was cut back by 0 bases and J by 2 bases. Here the CDR3 reads CASSLDEVLAGFQETQYF. DNA of the CDR3: TGTGCCAGCAGCTTAGATGAGGTCCTAGCGGGTTTTCAAGAGACCCAGTACTTC. Together with reference TRBV11-2 and TRBJ2-5, the CDR3 gives the full variable domain: EAGVAQSPRYKIIEKRQSVAFWCNPISGHATLYWYQQILGQGPKLLIQFQNNGVVDDSQLPKDRFSAERLKGVDSTLKIQPAKLEDSAVYLCASSLDEVLAGFQETQYFGPGTRLLVL.

This clonotype has more than one count but fewer than ten. V gene TRBV5-1 combines with J gene TRBJ2-1; no clear D gene. The V gene's germline CDR1 is SGHRS and CDR2 YFSETQ. The CDR3 sequence is 12 residues long. V lost 5 bases to trimming and J lost 9 bases, with 12 bases between them. The CDR3 region is CASSSGIREQFF. For the CDR3, the DNA is TGCGCCAGCAGTTCAGGTATTCGTGAGCAGTTCTTC. The whole variable domain, remainder taken from reference TRBV5-1 and TRBJ2-1, is KAGVTQTPRYLIKTRGQQVTLSCSPISGHRSVSWYQQTPGQGLQFLFEYFSETQRNKGNFPGRFSGRQFSNSRSEMNVSTLELGDSALYLCASSSGIREQFFGPGTRLTVL.

This clonotype has a handful of counts. The genes are TRBV29-1 and TRBJ2-7; the D is unclear. Germline V lookup: CDR1 SQVTM, CDR2 ANQGSEA. There are 10 residues in the CDR3. As DNA, the CDR3 is TGCAGGGCCCTATACCACGAGCAGTACTTC. Translating it yields CRALYHEQYF.

The CDR3 DNA is TGCGCCAGCAGCTTGGGGTCAGCGGGAGTCTACAATGAGCAGTTCTTC. Its protein product is CASSLGSAGVYNEQFF. This sequence joins TRBV5-1 and TRBJ2-1; TRBD2 agrees at 8 bases. The CDR3 spans 16 residues. J was trimmed by 3 bases and V by 0 bases; bases with no gene match: 5. Germline CDR1 is SGHRS and CDR2 is YFSETQ.

Only a few counts were recorded for this clonotype. The chain employs TRBV7-9 and TRBJ2-2; unclear D gene. V was shortened by 5 bases and J by 2 bases, with 12 bases between the two germline ends. Germline values: CDR1 SEHNR, CDR2 FQNEAQ (reference sequence). The CDR3 sequence is 15 residues long. The CDR3 here is CASSPRRANTGELFF. In DNA form, the CDR3 reads TGTGCCAGCAGCCCCCGTAGGGCCAACACCGGGGAGCTGTTTTTT.

The chain recombines TRBV15 with TRBJ2-1; the D is unclear. This CDR3 spans 12 amino acids. Trimming left V 3 bases short and J 6 bases short, with 6 bases between. Germline V gene sequence: CDR1 LNHNV, CDR2 YYDKDF (reference sequence). CDR3 amino acids: CATSRLGNEQFF. In nucleotides, the CDR3 is TGTGCCACCAGCAGGTTAGGCAATGAGCAGTTCTTC.

The rearrangement uses TRBV29-1 and TRBJ1-6; D is unclear. Germline loops: CDR1 SQVTM, CDR2 ANQGSEA. CDR3 length: 13 residues. V lost 8 bases to trimming and J lost 8 bases, with 16 bases between them. The CDR3 sequence: CSHNRTLDSPLHF. The CDR3 bases are TGCAGCCACAACCGGACCCTGGATTCACCCCTCCACTTT.

This clonotype has just a few counts. The genes are TRBV29-1 and TRBJ2-1; 9 nucleotides line up with TRBD2. The CDR3 contains 15 residues. V lost 4 bases, J lost 6 bases, and 10 bases stayed unmatched. The germline CDR1 and CDR2 sequences are SQVTM and ANQGSEA. Here the CDR3 reads CSVVYGAGGVNEQFF. CDR3 in DNA: TGCAGCGTTGTGTACGGGGCGGGAGGGGTCAATGAGCAGTTCTTC.

The chain carries TRBV20-1 and TRBJ1-5; D is perhaps TRBD1 (6 bases). CDR3 length: 12 residues. The ends were cut back, 8 bases at V and 7 bases at J, with 15 bases in the middle. In germline, CDR1 is DFQATT, CDR2 SNEGSKA (reference sequence). In DNA form, the CDR3 reads TGCAGTATCCAGGGTGGGGGCCAGCCCCAGCATTTT. It codes for CSIQGGGQPQHF.

This chain connects TRBV9 to TRBJ2-7; the match to TRBD2 covers 7 bases. The germline CDR1 and CDR2 sequences are SGDLS and YYNGEE. J was trimmed by 7 bases and V by 3 bases; bases with no gene match: 7. This CDR3 spans 13 amino acids. CDR3 DNA: TGTGCCAGCAGCGGCTCCTTAGCGGGTGAGCAGTACTTC. Its protein is CASSGSLAGEQYF.

This clonotype appeared a few times. The genes are TRBV12-3 or TRBV12-4 and TRBJ2-3; TRBD2 is a possible D gene (6 bases). This CDR3 contains 17 residues. Trimming took 6 bases from V and 0 from J, leaving 19 bases between them. CDR3 loop: CASSRVASVTSTDTQYF. The CDR3 DNA is TGTGCCAGCAGCCGAGTGGCTAGCGTAACTAGCACAGATACGCAGTATTTT.

In this sample, this clonotype turned up many times. V is TRBV9 and J is TRBJ2-1; D call uncertain. Per germline, CDR1 SGDLS and CDR2 YYNGEE. CDR3 length: 11 amino acids. V was pared by 3 bases and J by 7 bases, with 5 bases between. DNA of the CDR3: TGTGCCAGCAGCGACCTTAATGAGCAGTTCTTC. Translated, it gives CASSDLNEQFF.

A few counts support this clonotype. The J gene is TRBJ2-1, the V gene TRBV12-3 or TRBV12-4; 10 positions match TRBD2. J was trimmed by 1 base and V by 4 bases; bases with no gene match: 7. The CDR3 has 17 amino acids. CDR3 nucleotide sequence: TGTGCCAGCAGTTCCACTAGCGGGAAGACTTCCTACAATGAGCAGTTCTTC. The encoded protein is CASSSTSGKTSYNEQFF.

This clonotype was counted only a few times. The chain employs TRBV18 and TRBJ2-3; D is possibly TRBD1 (6 bases). Trimming removed 3 bases from V and 4 bases from J, with 11 bases in between. In germline, CDR1 is KGHSH, CDR2 LQKENI. The CDR3 runs 14 residues. In DNA form, the CDR3 reads TGTGCCAGCTCACCTTTTGGGGGCGCAGATACGCAGTATTTT. Its translation: CASSPFGGADTQYF.

This chain uses TRBV7-8 with TRBJ2-7; D call uncertain. V was trimmed by 5 bases and J by 5 bases, leaving 10 bases between them. Per the germline V gene, CDR1 is SGHVS and CDR2 is FQNEAQ. The CDR3 has 12 residues. CDR3 in amino acids: CASSPGPHEQYF. CDR3 nucleotides: TGTGCCAGCAGCCCCGGGCCCCACGAGCAGTACTTC.